This entry lists 20 T cell receptor beta chains sequenced from one sample in a study of PD-1 and CTLA-4 blockade in melanoma. The repertoire was sequenced with immunoSEQ multiplex PCR; TCRdb's copy has only in-frame clones and lacks some. This repertoire shows under 13,000 clones, around 82% found once; its top ten account for roughly a third. The sample was CD8+ T cells from peripheral blood, taken from a patient given anti-PD-1 treatment. The receptor set was obtained from a human donor with melanoma.

This sequence joins TRBV6-2 or TRBV6-3 and TRBJ2-2; D might be TRBD2 (5 bases). Trimming shortened V by 0 bases and J by 3 bases, and 17 bases separated the two germline ends. The CDR3 runs 18 residues. Germline V CDR1 and CDR2: MNHEY, SVGEGT. Here the CDR3 reads CASSYSFQEAPYTGELFF. As DNA, the CDR3 is TGTGCCAGCAGTTACTCGTTCCAGGAGGCACCCTACACCGGGGAGCTGTTTTTT.

This chain joins TRBV29-1 and TRBJ2-5, with D unresolved. Germline CDR1 reads SQVTM; CDR2 reads ANQGSEA. Trimming removed 6 bases at V and 2 bases at J, with 16 bases between. The CDR3 is 14 amino acids. The CDR3, as DNA: TGCAGCGTCCGTCGCGCCGGGCCTCAAGAGACCCAGTACTTC. Protein sequence: CSVRRAGPQETQYF.

This chain links TRBV7-2 with TRBJ1-1, with 7 bases aligning to TRBD1. Germline lookup yields CDR1 SGHTA and CDR2 FQGNSA. This CDR3 comprises 11 residues. The junction had 3 bases not matched to a gene; V was cut back by 6 bases and J by 8 bases. The CDR3 DNA is TGTGCCAGCAGTGTACAGGGGGAAGCTTTCTTT. It specifies CASSVQGEAFF.

This clone was counted a single time. The V call is TRBV5-1, the J call TRBJ2-7; the D gene is possibly TRBD1 (6 bases). Trimming left V 2 bases short and J 2 bases short, with 14 bases between. The length of the CDR3 is 15 residues. From germline, CDR1 is SGHRS and CDR2 YFSETQ. CDR3 bases: TGCGCCAGCAGCTTTGGACAGTTAAGTGCCTACGAGCAGTACTTC. Translated, it gives CASSFGQLSAYEQYF.

The genes are TRBV5-6 and TRBJ2-1, with D unclear. Trimming took 4 bases from V and 6 from J, leaving 20 bases between them. Germline V CDR1 and CDR2: SGHDT, YYEEEE. CDR3 size: 16 residues. The chain's CDR3 is CASSKSAGFYLNEQFF. The CDR3 DNA reads as TGTGCCAGCAGCAAAAGCGCCGGTTTTTACCTCAATGAGCAGTTCTTC.

The sample holds a few counts of this clone. This rearrangement joins TRBV6-2 or TRBV6-3 to TRBJ1-2; 7 bases align to TRBD1. The length of the CDR3 is 13 residues. The germline V gene has CDR1 MNHEY and CDR2 SVGEGT. Unmatched junction bases numbered 8, after V lost 6 bases and J lost 7 bases. In DNA, the CDR3 is TGTGCCAGCAGCTCCACAGGGGTTTCTGGCTACACCTTC. It is translated as CASSSTGVSGYTF.

The table lists this clone with a few counts. This chain connects TRBV2 to TRBJ2-7, with 7 positions matching TRBD1. V dropped 4 bases and J dropped 7; count of bases not matched to a gene: 10. The germline gives CDR1 SNHLY, CDR2 FYNNEI. The CDR3 sequence is 14 residues long. The CDR3, as DNA: TGTGCCAGCAGTGCCGGCCACAGGGGACAAGAGCAGTACTTC. Residues: CASSAGHRGQEQYF. The entire variable domain, with the rest obtained from reference TRBV2 and TRBJ2-7, is as follows: EPEVTQTPSHQVTQMGQEVILRCVPISNHLYFYWYRQILGQKVEFLVSFYNNEISEKSEIFDDQFSVERPDGSNFTLKIRSTKLEDSAMYFCASSAGHRGQEQYFGPGTRLTVT.

This chain joins TRBV11-2 and TRBJ2-7, with unresolved D. The CDR3 runs to 14 residues. CDR1 SGHAT and CDR2 FQNNGV come from the germline V gene. Trimming took 4 bases from V and 1 from J, leaving 11 bases between them. The CDR3 DNA reads as TGTGCCAGCAGCTCTCGGACGGATTCCTACGAGCAGTACTTC. Protein: CASSSRTDSYEQYF.

This rearrangement joins TRBV11-2 to TRBJ2-3; TRBD2 matches at 14 bases. Germline V gene data show CDR1 as SGHAT and CDR2 as FQNNGV. Trimming removed 5 bases from V and 2 bases from J; junction bases left unmatched: 3. The CDR3 contains 16 residues. The CDR3 sequence: CASSGTSGSFTDTQYF. The CDR3 DNA reads as TGTGCCAGCAGCGGGACTAGCGGGAGTTTCACAGATACGCAGTATTTT.

The chain links TRBV13 to TRBJ2-5; possible D gene TRBD1, 6 bases. The germline V gene has CDR1 PRHDT and CDR2 FYEKMQ (reference sequence). V shed 5 bases and J shed 4 bases, with 14 bases lying between them. This CDR3 is 14 amino acids long. The CDR3 coding sequence is TGTGCCAGCAGCGAAAGACAGGATGTAGAGACCCAGTACTTC. Its translation: CASSERQDVETQYF.

J is TRBJ2-7 and V is TRBV11-3, with TRBD1 matching over 8 bases. The CDR3 has 13 amino acids. V dropped 1 base and J dropped 7; count of bases not matched to a gene: 3. Per the germline V gene, CDR1 is SGHNT and CDR2 is YENEEA. As DNA, the CDR3 is TGTGCCAGCAGCTTAGGACAGGGGAATGAGCAGTACTTC. Its translation: CASSLGQGNEQYF.

The J gene is TRBJ2-7, the V gene TRBV10-1; 7 bases align to TRBD2. The ends lost 3 bases at V and 5 bases at J; junction bases unmatched: 7. From germline, CDR1 is WNHNN and CDR2 SYGVQD (reference sequence). This CDR3 is built from 14 residues. The chain's CDR3 is CASSEGREKDEQYF. CDR3 in DNA: TGCGCCAGCAGTGAAGGGCGGGAGAAGGACGAGCAGTACTTC.

V is TRBV24-1 and J is TRBJ2-2; 7 positions agree with TRBD2. CDR1 is KGHDR, CDR2 SFDVKD, per germline. After removal of 12 bases from V and 5 bases from J, the junction contained 8 bases not matched to a gene. This CDR3 region has 13 residues. CDR3 bases: TGTGCCGCCGAGCTAGCGGAGACCGGGGAGCTGTTTTTT. Residues: CAAELAETGELFF.

This chain connects TRBV7-9 to TRBJ1-4; 12 bases match TRBD1. Germline CDR1 reads SEHNR; CDR2 reads FQNEAQ (reference sequence). The CDR3 runs 14 residues. The junction had 2 bases not matched to a gene; V was cut back by 5 bases and J by 7 bases. The CDR3 region has the DNA TGTGCCAGCAGCCTGGGACAGGGGGCTGAAAAACTGTTTTTT. Translated, it gives CASSLGQGAEKLFF.

V gene TRBV6-5 combines with J gene TRBJ2-7, with D possibly TRBD1 on 6 matching bases. Germline V gene lookup returns CDR1 MNHEY and CDR2 SVGAGI. The CDR3 has 16 residues. The V and J ends lost 2 bases and 3 bases respectively, with 17 bases between them. The CDR3 loop is CASSYGNPTGNYEQYF. CDR3 nucleotide sequence: TGTGCCAGCAGTTACGGGAACCCGACAGGCAACTACGAGCAGTACTTC.

The CDR3 here is CASSLEGSRGQPQHF. The CDR3 region has the DNA TGTGCCAGCAGCTTAGAAGGTAGCAGGGGTCAGCCCCAGCATTTT. The V gene is TRBV11-2, the J gene TRBJ1-5; possible D gene TRBD1, 6 bases. Trimming removed 0 bases at V and 6 bases at J, with 12 bases between. Germline CDR1 and CDR2: SGHAT and FQNNGV. This CDR3 has 15 amino acids.

The rearrangement joins TRBV10-3 to TRBJ2-1; D gene uncertain. Trimming left V 3 bases short and J 9 bases short, with 6 bases between. Germline-derived CDR1 and CDR2 are ENHRY and SYGVKD. The CDR3 has 11 residues. The CDR3 sequence is CAISEGLEQFF. DNA for the CDR3: TGTGCCATCAGTGAAGGGCTTGAGCAGTTCTTC.

CDR3 region: CASSIGAVADTQYF. CDR3 DNA: TGTGCCAGTAGTATAGGAGCGGTGGCAGATACGCAGTATTTT. V usage is TRBV19 and J usage is TRBJ2-3, with D perhaps TRBD2 (5 bases). Looked up from germline, CDR1 is LNHDA and CDR2 is SQIVND (reference sequence). V dropped 1 base and J dropped 4 bases, with 9 bases sitting between them. This CDR3 contains 14 residues.

The chain recombines TRBV13 with TRBJ2-1, with 11 bases matching TRBD2. The CDR3 consists of 15 residues. V shed 2 bases and J 9 bases; nucleotides not matched to a gene: 6. Germline lookup yields CDR1 PRHDT and CDR2 FYEKMQ (reference sequence). This CDR3 is CASSLSSGGSLEQFF. As DNA, the CDR3 is TGTGCCAGCAGCTTATCTAGCGGGGGGAGCCTTGAGCAGTTCTTC.

The chain is built from TRBV3-1 (or the pseudogene TRBV3-2) and TRBJ2-7; the match to TRBD1 covers 7 bases. V lost 3 bases and J lost 3; bases outside the gene matches: 14. The CDR3 runs to 17 residues. From germline, CDR1 is LGHDT and CDR2 YNNKEL (reference sequence). DNA for the CDR3: TGTGCCAGCAGCCAGAGACATCCCGGGACAGCCAACTACGAGCAGTACTTC. Translation gives CASSQRHPGTANYEQYF.